This T cell receptor beta chain was identified during a study of shared clonotypes between healthy human individuals. General study findings and limits: Blood was the only sampled material, and tissue repertoires likely differ.

Clones were sequenced by immunoSEQ multiplex PCR, and TCRdb holds only the in-frame ones, with some missing. The sample has about a million clones, about 72% seen once. Researchers partitioned CD4+ cells into CD45RA+ naive and CD45RA-negative memory subsets. As to this clone: Its antigen is currently unknown.

Per the germline V gene, CDR1 is SGHVS and CDR2 is FQNEAQ. V was trimmed by 3 bases and J by 0 bases, leaving 15 bases between them. The CDR3 covers 16 residues. This clonotype was obtained from a man between 18 and 29 years old in good health. Some clones in this sample may be carry-over from other donors' samples. The rearrangement links TRBV7-8 to TRBJ2-7; D is perhaps TRBD1 (6 bases). The sample taken for sequencing was memory CD4+ T cells from PBMCs. Subset of the sample: CD45RA-negative fraction. This CDR3 reads CASSFAAGTSSYEQYF. The CDR3 coding sequence is TGTGCCAGCAGCTTCGCCGCCGGGACATCCTCCTACGAGCAGTACTTC.